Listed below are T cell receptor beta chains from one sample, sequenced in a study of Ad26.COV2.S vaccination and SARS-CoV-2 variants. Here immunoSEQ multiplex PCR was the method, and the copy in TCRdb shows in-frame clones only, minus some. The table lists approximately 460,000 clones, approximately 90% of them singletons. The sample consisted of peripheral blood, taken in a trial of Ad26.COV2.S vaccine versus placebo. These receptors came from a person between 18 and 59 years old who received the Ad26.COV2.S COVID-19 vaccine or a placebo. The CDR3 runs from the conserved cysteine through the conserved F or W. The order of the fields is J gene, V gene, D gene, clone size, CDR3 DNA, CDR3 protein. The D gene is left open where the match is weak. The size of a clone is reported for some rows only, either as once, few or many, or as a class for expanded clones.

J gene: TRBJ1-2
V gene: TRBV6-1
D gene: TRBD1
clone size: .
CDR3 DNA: TGTGCCAGCAGTGAAAAACCAGACAGGGATTCACGTGGCTACACCTTC
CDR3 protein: CASSEKPDRDSRGYTF

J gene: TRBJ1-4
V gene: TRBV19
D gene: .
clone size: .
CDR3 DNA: TGTGCCAGTAGTCAGCGTTGGACTAATGAAAAACTGTTTTTT
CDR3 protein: CASSQRWTNEKLFF

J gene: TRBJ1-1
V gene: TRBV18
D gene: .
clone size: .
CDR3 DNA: TGTGCCAGCTCACCCAGGCGTTCTGGTAACACTGAAGCTTTCTTT
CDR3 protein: CASSPRRSGNTEAFF

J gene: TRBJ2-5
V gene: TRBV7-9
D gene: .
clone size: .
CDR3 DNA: TGTGCCAGCAGCCCAAGGGGGGAGATCAGTCAAGAGACCCAGTACTTC
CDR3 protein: CASSPRGEISQETQYF

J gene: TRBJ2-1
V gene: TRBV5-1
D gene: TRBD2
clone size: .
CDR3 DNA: TGCGCCAGCATCCCCGGGACTAGTAGCAATGAGCAGTTCTTC
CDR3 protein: CASIPGTSSNEQFF

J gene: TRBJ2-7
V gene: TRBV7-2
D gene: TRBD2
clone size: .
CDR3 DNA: TGTGCCAGCAGCTTATCGACTAGCGGCCCCTACGAGCAGTACTTC
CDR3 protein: CASSLSTSGPYEQYF

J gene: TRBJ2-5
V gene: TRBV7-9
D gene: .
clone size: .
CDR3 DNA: TGTGCCAGCAGCCCCCCACCGGACGGAAAAGAGACCCAGTACTTC
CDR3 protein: CASSPPPDGKETQYF

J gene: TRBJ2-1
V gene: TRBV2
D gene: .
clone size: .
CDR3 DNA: TGTGCCAGCAGTGAACGGGACCTCAATCTGAATGAGCAGTTCTTC
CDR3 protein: CASSERDLNLNEQFF

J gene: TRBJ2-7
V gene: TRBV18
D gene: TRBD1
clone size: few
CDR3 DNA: TGTGCCAGCTCACGCAGCCCGGACAGGGGCTACGAGCAGTACTTC
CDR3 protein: CASSRSPDRGYEQYF

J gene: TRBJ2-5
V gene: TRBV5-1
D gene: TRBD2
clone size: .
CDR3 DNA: TGCGCCAGCAGCCACGGGACTAGCGGGGCTCAAGAGACCCAGTACTTC
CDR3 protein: CASSHGTSGAQETQYF

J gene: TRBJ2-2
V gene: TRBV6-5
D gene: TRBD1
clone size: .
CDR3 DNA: TGTGCCAGCGACGGGACAGAGCACACCGGGGAGCTGTTTTTT
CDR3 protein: CASDGTEHTGELFF

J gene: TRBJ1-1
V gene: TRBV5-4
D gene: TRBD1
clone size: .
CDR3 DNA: TGTGCCAGCAGCTGGGGACAGGGGTACACTGAAGCTTTCTTT
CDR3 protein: CASSWGQGYTEAFF

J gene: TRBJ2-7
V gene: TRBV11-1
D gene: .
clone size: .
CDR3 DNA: TGTGCCAGCAGCTTTGGTAGAGCGAGGTCCTACGAGCAGTACTTC
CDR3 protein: CASSFGRARSYEQYF

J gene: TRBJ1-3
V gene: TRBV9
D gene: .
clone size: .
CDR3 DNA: TGTGCCAGCAGCGTAGGAAGCAGGGCTGGAAACACCATATATTTT
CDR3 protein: CASSVGSRAGNTIYF

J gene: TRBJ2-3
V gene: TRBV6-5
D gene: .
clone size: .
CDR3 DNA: TGTGCCAGCAGGGCGGCTTTTGGGTTCACAGATACGCAGTATTTT
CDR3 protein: CASRAAFGFTDTQYF

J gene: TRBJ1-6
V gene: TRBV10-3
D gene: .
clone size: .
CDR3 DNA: TGTGCCATCAGACGGCAAGACGGTTCACCCCTCCACTTT
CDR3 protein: CAIRRQDGSPLHF

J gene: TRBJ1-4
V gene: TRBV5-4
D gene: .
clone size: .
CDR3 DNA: TGTGCCAGCAGCCCCGGGGGGCCAACTAATGAAAAACTGTTTTTT
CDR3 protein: CASSPGGPTNEKLFF

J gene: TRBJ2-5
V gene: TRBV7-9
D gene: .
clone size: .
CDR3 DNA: TGTGCCAGCAGCGCGGACTACGCAAACCAAGAGACCCAGTACTTC
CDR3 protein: CASSADYANQETQYF

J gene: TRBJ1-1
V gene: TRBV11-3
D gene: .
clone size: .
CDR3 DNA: TGTGCCAGCTCCGCAGGGATTGGCACTGAAGCTTTCTTT
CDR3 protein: CASSAGIGTEAFF

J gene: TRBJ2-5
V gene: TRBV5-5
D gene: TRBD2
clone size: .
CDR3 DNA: TGTGCCAGCAGCTTGCTACCTAGCGGGGGTCAAGAGACCCAGTACTTC
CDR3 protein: CASSLLPSGGQETQYF